This T cell receptor beta chain was captured in a study of T cells after posttransplantation cyclophosphamide. The study's findings and limits: Recipient CMV seropositivity and CMV reactivation strongly tracked TRB clonality. TRB overlap between skin or GI tissue T cells and blood was limited. Donor-recipient repertoire similarity was low at 1-2 months, rising over year one.

There are a few counts of this clone. Its target is not known. Some clones are missing from TCRdb's copy, which holds only in-frame ones; the method was immunoSEQ multiplex PCR. Of approximately 32,000 clones listed, over 85% are singletons. The sample consisted of PBMCs. This clonotype was obtained from a woman in her forties with a blood cancer, CMV-positive, and with a related stem cell donor.

Here the CDR3 DNA reads TGTGCCAGCAGCCCGGACAGGAGTGAAAAACTGTTTTTT. It specifies CASSPDRSEKLFF. This chain links TRBV5-4 with TRBJ1-4, with 7 bases matching TRBD1. The CDR3 is 13 residues long. V gave up 4 bases and J gave up 7 bases; unmatched junction bases: 4. Per germline, CDR1 SGHNT and CDR2 YYREEE (reference sequence).